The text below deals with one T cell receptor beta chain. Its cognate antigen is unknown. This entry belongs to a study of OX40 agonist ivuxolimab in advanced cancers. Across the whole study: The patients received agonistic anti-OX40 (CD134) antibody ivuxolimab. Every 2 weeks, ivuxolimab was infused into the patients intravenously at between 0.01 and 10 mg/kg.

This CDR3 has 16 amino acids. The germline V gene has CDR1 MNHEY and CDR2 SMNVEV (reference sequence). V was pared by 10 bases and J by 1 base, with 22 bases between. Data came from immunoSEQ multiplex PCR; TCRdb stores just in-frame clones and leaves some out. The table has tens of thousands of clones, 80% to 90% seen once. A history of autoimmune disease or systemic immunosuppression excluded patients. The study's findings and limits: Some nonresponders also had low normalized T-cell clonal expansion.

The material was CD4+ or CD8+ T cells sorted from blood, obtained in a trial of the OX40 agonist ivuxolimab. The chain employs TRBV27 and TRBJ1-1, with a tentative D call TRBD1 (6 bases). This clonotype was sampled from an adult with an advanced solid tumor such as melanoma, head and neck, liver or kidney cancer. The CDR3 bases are TGTGCCACTTCGCGCCTCTTGACAGGCCCGAACACTGAAGCTTTCTTT. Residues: CATSRLLTGPNTEAFF.